The 12 T cell receptor beta chains reported below all come from one sample, sequenced in a study of T cells in Graves' hyperthyroidism and ophthalmopathy (dated by TCRdb to the late 2010s). Receptor libraries were prepared by multiplex PCR. The sequencer listed for this sample is Illumina HiSeq 2000. TCR beta CDR3 regions were amplified from RNA transcripts. For the first round of RT-PCR on the TCR CDR3, the HTBI primer set was used together with the Qiagen OneStep RT-PCR kit. TCRdb ran its own pipeline on the public reads, namely fastp trimming at Q25 and MiXCR clone calling, and kept in-frame beta chains. One record per CDR3 amino acid sequence lists the most common genes and DNA. For this sample there are 450,000 to 600,000 distinct CDR3 sequences; around 15% appear just once. The ten largest clones represent approximately 15% of the sample. The sequencing input was blood. Every receptor here comes from a woman aged 40 to 49 with Graves' hyperthyroidism.

The chain employs TRBV10-1 and TRBJ2-3; D unclear. Germline lookup yields CDR1 WNHNN and CDR2 SYGVQD (reference sequence). CDR3 length equals 15 residues. The V gene lost 7 bases and the J gene lost 4 bases, with 18 bases spanning the gap. CDR3 sequence: CASTLSTPSPDTQYF. The DNA for the CDR3 is TGCGCCAGCACCCTGAGTACACCAAGCCCAGATACGCAGTATTTT.

The gene calls are TRBV14 and TRBJ2-2; D gene uncertain. The germline V gene has CDR1 SGHDN and CDR2 FVKESK. V was trimmed by 3 bases and J by 4 bases, leaving 12 bases between them. The CDR3 loop spans 15 amino acids. This chain's CDR3 is CASSQGGRFTGELFF. CDR3 DNA sequence: TGTGCCAGCAGCCAGGGTGGCAGGTTCACCGGGGAGCTGTTTTTT.

The table lists this clonotype with many counts. The V and J genes are TRBV29-1 and TRBJ2-7, with D unclear. Per the germline V gene, CDR1 is SQVTM and CDR2 is ANQGSEA. The CDR3 runs 14 residues. The V end lost 4 bases, the J end lost 1 base, and 14 bases lay between the germline ends. The CDR3 DNA reads TGCAGCGTTGCTGAGCTCAGAAATTCCTACGAGCAGTACTTC. Amino acid sequence: CSVAELRNSYEQYF.

This clonotype was recorded many times. This chain joins TRBV28 and TRBJ2-7; D is uncertain. CDR3 length: 17 residues. Trimming took 5 bases from V and 3 from J, leaving 23 bases between them. Germline assignment: CDR1 MDHEN and CDR2 SYDVKM. The CDR3 here is CASSRVVSLVTNYEQYF. The CDR3 DNA reads TGTGCCAGCAGTCGGGTGGTTTCGCTCGTCACAAACTACGAGCAGTACTTC. Complete variable domain (other parts from reference TRBV28 and TRBJ2-7): DVKVTQSSRYLVKRTGEKVFLECVQDMDHENMFWYRQDPGLGLRLIYFSYDVKMKEKGDIPEGYSVSREKKERFSLILESASTNQTSMYLCASSRVVSLVTNYEQYFGPGTRLTVT.

Many counts were recorded for this clonotype. The gene calls are TRBV3-1 and TRBJ2-3; 13 bases match TRBD2. Germline CDR1 LGHDT, CDR2 YNNKEL (reference sequence). The CDR3 has 17 amino acids. The V segment lost 4 bases and the J segment 4 bases; nucleotides outside the gene matches: 8. CDR3: CASSLLGLAGVSDTQYF. The CDR3 DNA sequence: TGTGCCAGCAGCCTCCTCGGACTAGCGGGAGTCTCAGATACGCAGTATTTT.

This clonotype has ten or more counts. The V call is TRBV20-1, the J call TRBJ2-4, with unresolved D. V lost 3 bases, J lost 8 bases, and 11 bases lay in between. The CDR3 is 12 residues long. Germline CDR1 reads DFQATT; CDR2 reads SNEGSKA (reference sequence). In nucleotides, the CDR3 is TGCAGTGCTAGTTTTGGGGATGACATTCAGTACTTC. It translates to CSASFGDDIQYF.

This clonotype was seen more than once but under ten times. This chain joins TRBV6-1 and TRBJ1-6; TRBD1 matches 8 bases. V trimming: 7 bases; J trimming: 7 bases; junction bases outside the gene matches: 9. Per the germline V gene, CDR1 is MNHNS and CDR2 is SASEGT. The CDR3 extends over 15 amino acids. The CDR3: CASKRTGQANSPLHF. In DNA form, the CDR3 reads TGTGCCAGCAAAAGGACGGGACAGGCGAATTCACCCCTCCACTTT.

To note about this clonotype: Given a much more abundant clone one base away, this may be a read error. The chain recombines TRBV6-1 with TRBJ2-1; 9 positions agree with TRBD1. Germline V gene sequence: CDR1 MNHNS, CDR2 SASEGT. J gave up 6 bases and V 4 bases, and 16 bases lay outside the gene matches. The CDR3 is 18 amino acids. The CDR3 loop reads CASSGALTGGASPNEQFF. As DNA, the CDR3 is TGTGCCAGCAGTGGAGCCCTTACAGGGGGCGCTTCCCCCAATGAGCAGTTCTTC.

In its sample, this clonotype was seen many times. The chain joins TRBV5-1 to TRBJ1-5; TRBD1 agrees at 7 bases. CDR3 size: 14 residues. The V gene's germline CDR1 is SGHRS and CDR2 YFSETQ. J gave up 5 bases and V 3 bases, and 5 bases lay outside the gene matches. DNA for the CDR3: TGCGCCAGCAGCTGGGACAGCGGGGATCAGCCCCAGCATTTT. Encoded protein: CASSWDSGDQPQHF.

The V call is TRBV4-1, the J call TRBJ2-1, with 12 bases aligning to TRBD2. From germline, CDR1 is MGHRA and CDR2 YSYEKL. The CDR3 spans 19 residues. Trimming at V came to 0 bases and at J to 7 bases, leaving 13 bases not matched to a gene. This CDR3 is CASSQDPTRTSGMGNEQFF. In DNA, the CDR3 is TGCGCCAGCAGCCAAGATCCCACTCGGACTAGCGGGATGGGTAATGAGCAGTTCTTC.

This clonotype came up many times. This sequence joins TRBV3-1 and TRBJ1-1; D is uncertain. Trimming stripped 1 base from V and 6 bases from J, with 12 bases between. Germline-derived CDR1 and CDR2 are LGHDT and YNNKEL (reference sequence). This CDR3 comprises 14 residues. This CDR3 reads CASSQAIGVAEAFF. Here the CDR3 DNA reads TGTGCCAGCAGCCAAGCAATCGGGGTCGCTGAAGCTTTCTTT.

The genes are TRBV9 and TRBJ1-3; no reliable D call. The CDR3 is 13 amino acids. CDR1 is SGDLS, CDR2 YYNGEE, per germline. Trimming removed 3 bases from V and 4 bases from J, with 8 bases in between. CDR3: CASSGVGGNTIYF. DNA for the CDR3: TGTGCCAGCAGCGGGGTGGGCGGAAACACCATATATTTT.